Below are 24 T cell receptor beta chains sequenced from a single sample in a study of cytomegalovirus exposure and HLA in healthy donors. PCR primers comprised 60 Vbeta and 13 Jbeta primers. Only in-frame clones appear in the TCRdb table, and some are missing; sequencing was by immunoSEQ multiplex PCR. The sample yields fewer than 250,000 clones, 80% seen once. The specimen was PBMCs. These receptor sequences come from a woman in her forties in good health and CMV-seronegative.

This clone was detected only a few times. The rearrangement links TRBV2 to TRBJ2-3, with TRBD2 identical over 9 bases. Germline CDR1 reads SNHLY; CDR2 reads FYNNEI. The CDR3 is 16 residues long. J gave up 5 bases and V 5 bases, and 11 bases lay outside the gene matches. This CDR3 reads CASSSPGGRAEDTQYF. CDR3 nucleotides: TGTGCCAGCAGTAGCCCTGGCGGGAGGGCCGAAGATACGCAGTATTTT. Based on the CDR3 plus reference TRBV2 and TRBJ2-3, the full variable domain is EPEVTQTPSHQVTQMGQEVILRCVPISNHLYFYWYRQILGQKVEFLVSFYNNEISEKSEIFDDQFSVERPDGSNFTLKIRSTKLEDSAMYFCASSSPGGRAEDTQYFGPGTRLTVL.

The chain carries TRBV30 and TRBJ1-3, with D uncertain. V was cut by 0 bases and J by 9 bases, with 3 bases left in between. The CDR3 is made up of 10 amino acids. Looked up from germline, CDR1 is GTSNPN and CDR2 is SVGIG (reference sequence). The CDR3 bases are TGTGCCTGGAGTGTGAGCACCATATATTTT. Its translation: CAWSVSTIYF.

This sequence joins TRBV10-3 and TRBJ2-7; 7 bases are shared with TRBD1. J lost 5 bases, V lost 3 bases, and 7 bases had no gene match. The CDR3 loop spans 14 amino acids. The germline CDR1 and CDR2 sequences are ENHRY and SYGVKD. The CDR3: CAISDTGAQDEQYF. CDR3 in DNA: TGTGCCATCAGTGACACAGGGGCGCAGGACGAGCAGTACTTC.

The chain links TRBV11-1 to TRBJ1-1; possible D gene TRBD1, 6 bases. Germline V gene data show CDR1 as SGHAT and CDR2 as FQDESV (reference sequence). The germline V and J ends were trimmed by 5 bases and 7 bases, with 11 bases remaining between them. This CDR3 has 12 amino acids. CDR3 nucleotides: TGTGCCAGCAGCCCCGGGACAATTGAAGCTTTCTTT. Amino acid sequence: CASSPGTIEAFF.

This sequence joins TRBV7-9 and TRBJ2-7; 7 bases align to TRBD2. This CDR3 has 14 residues. With V trimmed by 3 bases and J by 0 bases, 2 bases remained unmatched. Germline assignment: CDR1 SEHNR and CDR2 FQNEAQ (reference sequence). The CDR3 region is CASSLTSLSYEQYV. The DNA of the CDR3 is TGTGCCAGCAGCTTGACTAGCCTCTCCTACGAGCAGTACGTC.

The chain recombines TRBV19 with TRBJ2-1; D remains unclear. Germline V CDR1 and CDR2: LNHDA, SQIVND (reference sequence). CDR3 length: 15 amino acids. V was clipped by 5 bases and J by 0 bases, with 11 bases between them. Written as DNA, the CDR3 is TGTGCCAGTAGTGTAGCTATTAGCTCCTACAATGAGCAGTTCTTC. It specifies CASSVAISSYNEQFF.

The rearrangement links TRBV10-3 to TRBJ1-2; 8 positions match TRBD1. CDR1 is ENHRY and CDR2 is SYGVKD in the germline V gene. The length of the CDR3 is 14 residues. With V trimmed by 5 bases and J by 7 bases, 9 bases remained unmatched. The CDR3 DNA reads as TGTGCCATCAGTACGACAGGGGAAGGAGGTGGCTACACCTTC. This translates into CAISTTGEGGGYTF.

The rearrangement joins TRBV18 to TRBJ2-2; TRBD2 matches 12 bases. Per the germline V gene, CDR1 is KGHSH and CDR2 is LQKENI. V lost 1 base and J lost 7; bases outside the gene matches: 1. The CDR3 spans 15 residues. The CDR3, as DNA: TGTGCCAGCTCACCACTGACTAGCGGGAGCGGGGAGCTGTTTTTT. Translated: CASSPLTSGSGELFF.

As concerns this clone: At one end, the junction sequence differs from germline, possibly due to a read error. V is TRBV7-9 and J is TRBJ1-1; no clear D gene. This CDR3 is built from 9 residues. Germline lookup yields CDR1 SEHNR and CDR2 FQNEAQ (reference sequence). CDR3 amino acids: CSSSPDAFF. CDR3 nucleotides: TGTTCCAGCAGCCCAGATGCTTTCTTT.

The genes are TRBV5-4 and TRBJ2-1, with D possibly matching TRBD2 (6 bases). The germline CDR1 and CDR2 sequences are SGHNT and YYREEE (reference sequence). The CDR3 has 16 amino acids. V was clipped by 0 bases and J by 3 bases, with 13 bases between them. The CDR3 DNA reads as TGTGCCAGCAGCTTGGAGCTACTAGCCGACTACAATGAGCAGTTCTTC. It codes for CASSLELLADYNEQFF.

The rearrangement links TRBV27 to TRBJ1-1; D ambiguous. Deletions cut 6 bases from V and 0 bases from J, with 5 bases between. This CDR3 has 12 amino acids. Germline-derived CDR1 and CDR2 are MNHEY and SMNVEV (reference sequence). CDR3 coding DNA: TGTGCCAGCAGATCGGTGAACACTGAAGCTTTCTTT. It specifies CASRSVNTEAFF.

The chain employs TRBV28 and TRBJ1-5; D gene ambiguous. Trimming took 3 bases from V and 7 from J, leaving 13 bases between them. The CDR3 runs 14 residues. Per the germline V gene, CDR1 is MDHEN and CDR2 is SYDVKM. CDR3 region: CASSFIEARQPQHF. The CDR3 bases are TGTGCCAGCAGTTTTATTGAGGCCAGACAGCCCCAGCATTTT.

The rearrangement uses TRBV9 and TRBJ1-2; tentatively, D is TRBD1 (5 bases). The CDR3 totals 14 residues. With 8 bases removed from V and 3 bases from J, the gap between germline ends came to 17 bases. Per germline, CDR1 SGDLS and CDR2 YYNGEE. CDR3 nucleotides: TGTGCCAGTACTCGGGGCGGGGAGCACTATGGCTACACCTTC. This sequence encodes CASTRGGEHYGYTF.

The chain links TRBV29-1 to TRBJ2-1, with D possibly TRBD1 on 6 matching bases. The CDR3 has 13 amino acids. CDR1 SQVTM and CDR2 ANQGSEA come from the germline V gene. Trimming took 4 bases from V and 4 from J, leaving 11 bases between them. The CDR3 reads CSVAGQDYNEQFF. CDR3 sequence (DNA): TGCAGCGTTGCGGGACAAGATTACAATGAGCAGTTCTTC.

The V call is TRBV5-1, the J call TRBJ2-7; 8 nucleotides match TRBD2. This CDR3 has 13 amino acids. The trim removed 5 bases at V and 4 bases at J, leaving 5 bases unmatched. Germline loops: CDR1 SGHRS, CDR2 YFSETQ. This chain's CDR3 is CASRKASGYEQYF. The CDR3 DNA reads as TGCGCCAGCAGGAAGGCTAGCGGGTACGAGCAGTACTTC. The full variable domain, rest sourced from reference TRBV5-1 and TRBJ2-7, is KAGVTQTPRYLIKTRGQQVTLSCSPISGHRSVSWYQQTPGQGLQFLFEYFSETQRNKGNFPGRFSGRQFSNSRSEMNVSTLELGDSALYLCASRKASGYEQYFGPGTRLTVT.

This clone has more than one count but fewer than ten. CDR3 coding DNA: TGTGCCAGCAGCTTAGAGGACTTTAGCACAGATACGCAGTATTTT. This sequence encodes CASSLEDFSTDTQYF. The rearrangement links TRBV7-2 to TRBJ2-3; D possibly corresponds to TRBD2 (5 bases). The CDR3 is 15 amino acids. Trimming cost V 1 base and J 0 bases, with 8 bases left between them. Germline V CDR1 and CDR2: SGHTA, FQGNSA. The full variable domain, its missing parts supplied by reference TRBV7-2 and TRBJ2-3, is GAGVSQSPSNKVTEKGKDVELRCDPISGHTALYWYRQSLGQGLEFLIYFQGNSAPDKSGLPSDRFSAERTGGSVSTLTIQRTQQEDSAVYLCASSLEDFSTDTQYFGPGTRLTVL.

J is TRBJ2-7 and V is TRBV29-1; D not resolved. This CDR3 spans 12 amino acids. Trimming removed 6 bases from V and 6 bases from J, with 15 bases in between. Germline V lookup: CDR1 SQVTM, CDR2 ANQGSEA. CDR3 nucleotides: TGCAGCGTGAAATCGTTAGCTGGCGAGCAGTACTTC. It encodes CSVKSLAGEQYF.

V is TRBV10-3 and J is TRBJ2-3; 8 bases line up with TRBD2. The CDR3 consists of 16 residues. Unmatched junction bases numbered 18, after V lost 10 bases and J lost 6 bases. Germline V CDR1 and CDR2: ENHRY, SYGVKD. CDR3 sequence reads: CATSLGSQRERDTQYF. The CDR3 nucleotides read TGTGCCACTTCTCTTGGGTCTCAGCGGGAGAGGGATACGCAGTATTTT.

The chain links TRBV9 to TRBJ1-3; 8 bases line up with TRBD1. The CDR3 totals 14 residues. The germline V gene encodes CDR1 SGDLS and CDR2 YYNGEE. Germline trimming cut 2 bases from V and 3 bases from J; bases unmatched to any gene: 1. The CDR3 DNA reads TGTGCCAGCAGCGTTACAGGGGGTGGAAACACCATATATTTT. It translates to CASSVTGGGNTIYF.

The V call is TRBV28, the J call TRBJ2-7; TRBD2 agrees at 7 bases. Germline loops: CDR1 MDHEN, CDR2 SYDVKM. This CDR3 is built from 15 residues. V gave up 5 bases and J gave up 5 bases; unmatched junction bases: 12. Written as DNA, the CDR3 is TGTGCCAGCAGTCCACCTGGGATAGGGAGGGACGAGCAGTACGTC. Its translation is CASSPPGIGRDEQYV.

This chain uses TRBV6-5 with TRBJ2-2; 10 bases line up with TRBD1. CDR1 is MNHEY and CDR2 is SVGAGI in the germline V gene. This CDR3 has 14 residues. V trimming: 5 bases; J trimming: 8 bases; junction bases outside the gene matches: 5. Written as DNA, the CDR3 is TGTGCCAGCAGTGGACAGGGGGTTGCAGGGGAGCTGTTTTTT. Protein sequence: CASSGQGVAGELFF.

The chain links TRBV5-4 to TRBJ1-2; D gene unclear. The ends were cut back, 4 bases at V and 3 bases at J, with 13 bases in the middle. CDR1 and CDR2 from the germline V gene are SGHNT and YYREEE (reference sequence). CDR3 length: 14 amino acids. The CDR3 DNA follows: TGTGCCAGCAGCCCGGAGCCGGGAGACTATGGCTACACCTTC. Protein sequence: CASSPEPGDYGYTF.

In DNA, the CDR3 is TGCGCCAGCAGCCAAGATACAGGGCTTAATGAAAAACTGTTTTTT. This gives the protein CASSQDTGLNEKLFF. This chain links TRBV4-3 with TRBJ1-4; D is perhaps TRBD1 (6 bases). This CDR3 contains 15 residues. V gave up 0 bases and J gave up 4 bases, with 9 bases separating them. The germline gives CDR1 LGHNA, CDR2 YSLEER.

This clone was seen more than once but under ten times. This rearrangement joins TRBV19 to TRBJ2-3; D might be TRBD2 (6 bases). The germline gives CDR1 LNHDA, CDR2 SQIVND (reference sequence). CDR3 length: 16 amino acids. V was trimmed by 7 bases and J by 3 bases, leaving 20 bases between them. This CDR3 reads CASNSLRAGRTDTQYF. CDR3 nucleotide sequence: TGTGCCAGTAATTCCCTCCGGGCAGGGAGGACAGATACGCAGTATTTT.